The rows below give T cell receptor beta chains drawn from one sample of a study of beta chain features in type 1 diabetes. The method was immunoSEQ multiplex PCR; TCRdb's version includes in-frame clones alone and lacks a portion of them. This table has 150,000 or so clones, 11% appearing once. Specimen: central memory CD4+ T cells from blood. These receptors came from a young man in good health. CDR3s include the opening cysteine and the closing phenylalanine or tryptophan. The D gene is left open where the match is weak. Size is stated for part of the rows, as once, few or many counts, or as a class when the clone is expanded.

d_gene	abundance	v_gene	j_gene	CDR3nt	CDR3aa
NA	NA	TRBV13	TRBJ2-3	TGTGCCAGCAGGTATACTAGCACAGATACGCAGTATTTT	CASRYTSTDTQYF
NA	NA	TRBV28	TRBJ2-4	TGTGCCAGCAGTTCTATGGGGGCAGGGATAGACATTCAGTACTTC	CASSSMGAGIDIQYF
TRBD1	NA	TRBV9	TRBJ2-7	TGTGCCAGCAGCCCGGGACAGGTAACCTACGAGCAGTACTTC	CASSPGQVTYEQYF
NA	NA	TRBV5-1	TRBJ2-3	TGCGCCAGCAGCTTGGTTCCCTCAGATACGCAGTATTTT	CASSLVPSDTQYF
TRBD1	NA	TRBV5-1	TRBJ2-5	TGCGCCAGCAGCTTGGAGGTCCGGGACAGGCCCCAGACCCAGTACTTC	CASSLEVRDRPQTQYF
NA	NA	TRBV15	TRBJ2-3	TGTGCCACCAGCAAGGCCCACCAGGGCTCAGATACGCAGTATTTT	CATSKAHQGSDTQYF
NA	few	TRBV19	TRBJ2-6	TGTGCCAGTAGTATTTCTGGGCCCGGGGCCAACGTCCTGACTTTC	CASSISGPGANVLTF
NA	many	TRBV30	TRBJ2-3	TGTGCCTGGAGTGTACTCGGTACGCAGTATTTT	CAWSVLGTQYF
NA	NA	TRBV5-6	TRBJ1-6	TGTGCCAGCAGCTTAGCAGGGAATTCACCCCTCCACTTT	CASSLAGNSPLHF
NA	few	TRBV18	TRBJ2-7	TGTGCCAGCTCACCACCGGTAGCCAGGCAGTACTTC	CASSPPVARQYF
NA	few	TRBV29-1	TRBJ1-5	TGCAGCGTTTCGGAGCTGGGTCAGCCCCAGCATTTT	CSVSELGQPQHF
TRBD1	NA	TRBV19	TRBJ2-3	TGTGCCAGTAGTACTACAGGGGGCAGCACAGATACGCAGTATTTT	CASSTTGGSTDTQYF
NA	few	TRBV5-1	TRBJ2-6	TGCGCCAGCAGCTTGGGTAGCTCTGGGGCCAACGTCCTGACTTTC	CASSLGSSGANVLTF
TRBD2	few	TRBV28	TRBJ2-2	TGTGCCAGCAGTCCTCTCGATAGCGGGAGACTAATCGGAACCGGGGAGCTGTTTTTT	CASSPLDSGRLIGTGELFF
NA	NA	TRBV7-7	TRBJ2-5	TGTGCCAGCAGCTTAGACAGGGAAGGGACCCAGTACTTC	CASSLDREGTQYF
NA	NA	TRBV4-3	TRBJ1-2	TGCGCCAGCAGCCGAACGGACCGTTATGGCTACACCTTC	CASSRTDRYGYTF
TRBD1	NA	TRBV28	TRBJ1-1	TGTGCCAGCAGTTTACATCAGGGGGCAGGCACTGAAGCTTTCTTT	CASSLHQGAGTEAFF
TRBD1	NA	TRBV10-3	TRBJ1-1	TGTGCCATCACGGAGGGGACAGGGTACACTGAAGCTTTCTTT	CAITEGTGYTEAFF
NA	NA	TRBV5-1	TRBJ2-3	TGCGCCAGCAGCTTGGGTCCGAGGGTCAGGAGCACAGATACGCAGTATTTT	CASSLGPRVRSTDTQYF
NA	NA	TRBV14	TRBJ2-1	TGTGCCAGCAGCCAAGTAGGTTTCAGGGGCCATGAGCAGTTCTTC	CASSQVGFRGHEQFF
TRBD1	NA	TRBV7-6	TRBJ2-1	TGTGCCAGCAGCTTTGGACAGGATGTACAGTTCTTC	CASSFGQDVQFF
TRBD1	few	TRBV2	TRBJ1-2	TGTGCCAGCAGTGAAAGGACAGGGAGGATTTCCTATGGCTACACCTTC	CASSERTGRISYGYTF
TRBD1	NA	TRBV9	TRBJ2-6	TGTGCCAGCAGCGATCACAGGGGACCCTCTGGGGCCAACGTCCTGACTTTC	CASSDHRGPSGANVLTF
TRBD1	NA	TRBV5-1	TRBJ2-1	TGCGCCAGCAGCCAGGGACAGTCCTACAATGAGCAGTTCTTC	CASSQGQSYNEQFF
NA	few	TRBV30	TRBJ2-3	TGTGCCTGGAGTGTACAGCGGGTCCTAAAAGATACGCAGTATTTT	CAWSVQRVLKDTQYF
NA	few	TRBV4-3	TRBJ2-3	TGCGCCAGCAGCCAAGATCACCGGGCACAGAATACGCAGTATTTT	CASSQDHRAQNTQYF
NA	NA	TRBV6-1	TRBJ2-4	TGCGCCAGCAGTGATCACACAGGTTTTGCCAAAAACATTCAGTACTTC	CASSDHTGFAKNIQYF
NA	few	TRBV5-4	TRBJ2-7	TGTGCCAGCAGCGAAATCCACGAGCAGTACTTC	CASSEIHEQYF
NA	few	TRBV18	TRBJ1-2	TGTGCCAGCTCATCCCGACAGGCCTCCGACTATGGCTACACCTTC	CASSSRQASDYGYTF
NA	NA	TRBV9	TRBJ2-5	TGTGCCAGCAGCCCCGGGATGTACCAAGAGACCCAGTACTTC	CASSPGMYQETQYF
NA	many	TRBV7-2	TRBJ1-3	TGTGCCAGCAGCTTAAGAGAAGGGAGCTCTGGAAACACCATATATTTT	CASSLREGSSGNTIYF
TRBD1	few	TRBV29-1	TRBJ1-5	TGCAGCGCTGGACAGGGCGGCAATCAGCCCCAGCATTTT	CSAGQGGNQPQHF
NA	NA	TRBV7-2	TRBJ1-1	TGTGCCAGCAGCTTAATTAGGCCGACCAAACGGAACACTGAAGCTTTCTTT	CASSLIRPTKRNTEAFF
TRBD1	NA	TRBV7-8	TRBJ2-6	TGTGCCAGCAGTTCCCGCGGACAGGGTCACACTCTTAACGTCCTGACTTTC	CASSSRGQGHTLNVLTF
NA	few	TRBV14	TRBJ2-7	TGTGCCAGCAGCCCCCCAGGGTCCCAATCCTCTTACGAGCAGTACTTC	CASSPPGSQSSYEQYF
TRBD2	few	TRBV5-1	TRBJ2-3	TGCGCCAGCAGCTTGGAGCTAGCGGGAGGACCAGATACGCAGTATTTT	CASSLELAGGPDTQYF
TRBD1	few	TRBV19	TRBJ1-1	TGTGCCAGTACCGGGGACAGCTCTAACACTGAAGCTTTCTTT	CASTGDSSNTEAFF
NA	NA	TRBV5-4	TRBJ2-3	TGTGCCAGCAGTGCTGTGAGCACAGATACGCAGTATTTT	CASSAVSTDTQYF
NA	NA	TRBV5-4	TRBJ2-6	TGTGCCAGCAGCTTTATGCCAGGGGGGCTCTCTGGGGCCAACGTCCTGACTTTC	CASSFMPGGLSGANVLTF
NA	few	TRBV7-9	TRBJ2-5	TGTGCCAGCAGCTCAGGGGACTCAGGAGAGACCCAGTACTTC	CASSSGDSGETQYF
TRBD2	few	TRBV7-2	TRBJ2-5	TGTGCCAGCAGCCTAGGACTAGCGGAGGGACAAGAGACCCAGTACTTC	CASSLGLAEGQETQYF
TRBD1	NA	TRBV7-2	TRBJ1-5	TGTGCCAGCAGCTTACAGGGGGCAGGTCAGCCCCAGCATTTT	CASSLQGAGQPQHF
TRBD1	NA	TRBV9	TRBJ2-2	TGTGCCAGCAGCCCCCGACAGGGATCGAACACCGGGGAGCTGTTTTTT	CASSPRQGSNTGELFF
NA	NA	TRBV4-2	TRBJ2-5	TGTGCCAGCAGCCAAGAAGGGCAACGGGGGGAGACCCAGTACTTC	CASSQEGQRGETQYF
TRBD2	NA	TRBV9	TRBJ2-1	TGTGCCAGCAGCGTAGGTGCCGAGCGGGGACCGTACAATGAGCAGTTCTTC	CASSVGAERGPYNEQFF
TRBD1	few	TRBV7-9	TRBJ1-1	TGTGCCAGCAGCCTCACAGGGGTAAAATTAGAAGCTTTCTTT	CASSLTGVKLEAFF
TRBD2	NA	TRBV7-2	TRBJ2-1	TGTGCCAGCATCCGTACCCCCAGGACTAGCGGGAGTAATGAGCAGTTCTTC	CASIRTPRTSGSNEQFF
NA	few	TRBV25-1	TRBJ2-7	TGTGCCAGCAGTGTAGGGGACTACGAGCAGTACTTC	CASSVGDYEQYF
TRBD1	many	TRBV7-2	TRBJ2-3	TGTGCCAGCAGCTCACCCCCGGGACAGGGCACAGATACGCAGTATTTT	CASSSPPGQGTDTQYF
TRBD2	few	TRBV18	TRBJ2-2	TGTGCCAGCTCACGGAGGCGCGGGGGTGAAACCACCGGGGAGCTGTTTTTT	CASSRRRGGETTGELFF
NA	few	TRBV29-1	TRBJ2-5	TGCAGCGTGAACCGGGGGGCTAGAGGAGAGACCCAGTACTTC	CSVNRGARGETQYF
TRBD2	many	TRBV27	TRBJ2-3	TGTGCCAGCAGTTTGAGCGGGGGGGCCCCATCAGAGGCGCACTTT	CASSLSGGAPSEAHF
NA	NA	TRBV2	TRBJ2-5	TGTGCCAGCCTGATGGAGACCCAGTACTTC	CASLMETQYF